This T cell receptor beta chain was found in a study of STAT3 mutations in large granular lymphocyte leukemia. TCRbeta libraries averaged approximately 42,000 productive templates per sample. Generated by immunoSEQ multiplex PCR, the TCRdb table keeps only in-frame clones and is missing some. In the table there are almost 25,000 clones, over 90% of which are singletons. As regards this clone: The antigen is unknown.

General study findings and limits: Every T-LGLL patient had at least one immunodominant TCRbeta clonotype. In 6 of 18 patients, new TCR clonotypes emerged after therapy. Clonal expansion was inferred from other time points because no sample existed at each clone's first appearance.

The source of this sequence is a man aged 35 to 55 with T-cell large granular lymphocyte leukemia. Some clones in this sample may be carry-over from other donors' samples. The source material was peripheral blood mononuclear cells.

The chain's CDR3 is CASSQDRGQGNTIYF. The CDR3 DNA is TGCGCCAGCAGCCAAGATAGAGGGCAGGGAAACACCATATATTTT. The chain is built from TRBV4-1 and TRBJ1-3; D is unclear. The V gene lost 0 bases and the J gene lost 4 bases, with 10 bases spanning the gap. This CDR3 is built from 15 residues. Germline CDR1 reads MGHRA; CDR2 reads YSYEKL.